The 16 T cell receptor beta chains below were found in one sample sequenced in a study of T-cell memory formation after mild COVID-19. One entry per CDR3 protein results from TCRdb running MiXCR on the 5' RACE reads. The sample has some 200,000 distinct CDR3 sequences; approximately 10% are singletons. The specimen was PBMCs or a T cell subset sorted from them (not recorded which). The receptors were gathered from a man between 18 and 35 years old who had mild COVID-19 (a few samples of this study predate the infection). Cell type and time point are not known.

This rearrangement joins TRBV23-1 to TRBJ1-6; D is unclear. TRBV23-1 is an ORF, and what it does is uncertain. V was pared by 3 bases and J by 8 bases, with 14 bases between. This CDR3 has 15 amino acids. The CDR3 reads CASSHAGVGYSPLHF. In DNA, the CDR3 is TGCGCCAGCAGTCATGCCGGGGTCGGATATTCACCCCTCCACTTT.

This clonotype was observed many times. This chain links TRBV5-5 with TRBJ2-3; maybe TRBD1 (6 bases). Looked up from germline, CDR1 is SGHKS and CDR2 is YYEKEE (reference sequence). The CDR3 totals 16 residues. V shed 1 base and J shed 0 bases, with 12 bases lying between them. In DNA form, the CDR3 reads TGTGCCAGCAGCTTGTACAGGGCTTCTAGCACAGATACGCAGTATTTT. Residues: CASSLYRASSTDTQYF.

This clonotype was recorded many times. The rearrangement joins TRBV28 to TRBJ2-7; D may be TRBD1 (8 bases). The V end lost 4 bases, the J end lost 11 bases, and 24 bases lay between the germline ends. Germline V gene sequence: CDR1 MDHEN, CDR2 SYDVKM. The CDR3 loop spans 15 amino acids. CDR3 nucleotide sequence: TGTGCCAGCAGTTCACCCGGACAGGGAGGGAGTGGGGAGTACTTC. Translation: CASSSPGQGGSGEYF. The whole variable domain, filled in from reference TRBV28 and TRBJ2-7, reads DVKVTQSSRYLVKRTGEKVFLECVQDMDHENMFWYRQDPGLGLRLIYFSYDVKMKEKGDIPEGYSVSREKKERFSLILESASTNQTSMYLCASSSPGQGGSGEYFGPGTRLTVT.

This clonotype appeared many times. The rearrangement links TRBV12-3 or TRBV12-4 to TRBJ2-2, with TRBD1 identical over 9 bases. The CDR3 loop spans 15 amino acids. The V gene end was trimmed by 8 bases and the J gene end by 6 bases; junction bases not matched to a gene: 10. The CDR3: CASATGGVPPGELFF. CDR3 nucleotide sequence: TGTGCCAGCGCCACAGGGGGCGTCCCTCCCGGGGAGCTGTTTTTT.

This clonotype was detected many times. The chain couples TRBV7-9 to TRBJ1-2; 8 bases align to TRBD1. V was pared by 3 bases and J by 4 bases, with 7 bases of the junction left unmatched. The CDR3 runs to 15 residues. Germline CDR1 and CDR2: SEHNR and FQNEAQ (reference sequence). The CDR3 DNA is TGTGCCAGCAGCTTCCGTCCACAGGGGGGCTATGGCTACACCTTC. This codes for CASSFRPQGGYGYTF.

As DNA, the CDR3 is TGTGCCAGCAGATTGACAGGGGGCAACTATGGCTACACCTTC. Its translation is CASRLTGGNYGYTF. The chain has TRBV6-5 and TRBJ1-2, with 10 nucleotides matching TRBD1. Germline CDR1 and CDR2: MNHEY and SVGAGI. J lost 2 bases, V lost 6 bases, and 3 bases had no gene match. The length of the CDR3 is 14 residues.

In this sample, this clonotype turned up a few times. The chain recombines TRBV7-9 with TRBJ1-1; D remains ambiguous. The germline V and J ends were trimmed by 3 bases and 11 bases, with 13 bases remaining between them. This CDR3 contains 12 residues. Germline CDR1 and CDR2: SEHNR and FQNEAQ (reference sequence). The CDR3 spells CASSFGSGYAFF. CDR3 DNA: TGTGCCAGCAGCTTCGGGTCAGGTTATGCTTTCTTT.

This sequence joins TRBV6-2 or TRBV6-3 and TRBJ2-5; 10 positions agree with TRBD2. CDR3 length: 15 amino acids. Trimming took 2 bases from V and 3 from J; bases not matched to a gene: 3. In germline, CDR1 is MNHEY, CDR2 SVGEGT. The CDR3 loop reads CASSYERGGEETQYF. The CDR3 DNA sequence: TGTGCCAGCAGTTACGAGCGGGGGGGCGAAGAGACCCAGTACTTC.

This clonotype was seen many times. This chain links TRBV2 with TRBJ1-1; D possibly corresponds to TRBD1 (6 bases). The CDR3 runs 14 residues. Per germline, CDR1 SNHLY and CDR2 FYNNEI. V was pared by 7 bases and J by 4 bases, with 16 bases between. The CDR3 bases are TGTGCCAGCACGACCGGGGGCAGGGGCACTGAAGCTTTCTTT. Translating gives CASTTGGRGTEAFF.

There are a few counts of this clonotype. CDR3 DNA: TGTGCCAGCATTGGAGACGGCTATGGCTACACCTTC. Its protein product is CASIGDGYGYTF. This chain links TRBV25-1 with TRBJ1-2, with D uncertain. The CDR3 spans 12 residues. Germline lookup yields CDR1 MGHDK and CDR2 SYGVNS. The V end was cut by 7 bases, the J end by 4 bases, with 10 bases between.

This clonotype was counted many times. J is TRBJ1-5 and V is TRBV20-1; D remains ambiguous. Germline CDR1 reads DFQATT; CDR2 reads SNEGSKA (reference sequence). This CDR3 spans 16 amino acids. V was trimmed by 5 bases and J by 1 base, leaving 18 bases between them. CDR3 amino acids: CSAPRGTGLSNQPQHF. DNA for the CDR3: TGCAGTGCTCCCCGCGGTACGGGATTGAGCAATCAGCCCCAGCATTTT.

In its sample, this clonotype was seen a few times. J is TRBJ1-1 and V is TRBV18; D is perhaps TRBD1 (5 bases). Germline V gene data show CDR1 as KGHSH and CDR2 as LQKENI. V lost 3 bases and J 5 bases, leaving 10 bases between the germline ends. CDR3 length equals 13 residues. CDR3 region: CASSPGGRTEAFF. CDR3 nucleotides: TGTGCCAGCTCACCCGGGGGTAGAACTGAAGCTTTCTTT.

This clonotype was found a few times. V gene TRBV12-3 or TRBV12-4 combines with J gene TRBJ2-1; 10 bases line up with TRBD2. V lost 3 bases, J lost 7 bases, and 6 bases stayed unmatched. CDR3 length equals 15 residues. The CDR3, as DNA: TGTGCCAGCAGTTTTCCTAGCGGGGGCCTTAATGAGCAGTTCTTC. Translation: CASSFPSGGLNEQFF.

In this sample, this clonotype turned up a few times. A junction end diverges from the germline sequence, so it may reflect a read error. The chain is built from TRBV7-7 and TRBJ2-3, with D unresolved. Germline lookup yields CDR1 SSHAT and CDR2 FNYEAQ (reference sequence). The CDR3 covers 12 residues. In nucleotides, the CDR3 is TGTGCTAGCAGCGTGGAAGGGAATACGCAGTATTTT. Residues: CASSVEGNTQYF.

CDR3 sequence: CASSQEGSTDTQYF. CDR3 bases: TGTGCCAGCAGCCAGGAGGGGAGCACAGATACGCAGTATTTT. The chain carries TRBV3-1 and TRBJ2-3; D might be TRBD2 (6 bases). The germline gives CDR1 LGHDT, CDR2 YNNKEL (reference sequence). The CDR3 runs 14 residues. V was cut by 3 bases and J by 0 bases, with 7 bases left in between.

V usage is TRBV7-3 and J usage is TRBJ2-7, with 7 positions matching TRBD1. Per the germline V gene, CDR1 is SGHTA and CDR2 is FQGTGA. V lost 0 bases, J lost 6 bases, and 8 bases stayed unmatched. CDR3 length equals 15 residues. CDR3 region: CASSLTGTDIREQYF. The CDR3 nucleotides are TGTGCCAGCAGCTTAACCGGGACAGATATCCGCGAGCAGTACTTC.